The 17 T cell receptor beta chains listed next were all sequenced from one sample in a study of blood T cell repertoires in COVID-19. Only in-frame clones appear in the TCRdb table, and some are missing; sequencing was by immunoSEQ multiplex PCR. The sample carries 98,000 or so clones, over 80% recorded once. Sequenced input: peripheral blood. Every receptor here comes from a woman aged 70-85 years with acute or convalescent COVID-19.

V is TRBV3-1 (or the pseudogene TRBV3-2) and J is TRBJ2-1; 9 bases match TRBD2. Germline loops: CDR1 LGHDT, CDR2 YNNKEL (reference sequence). CDR3 length equals 15 residues. The V gene end was trimmed by 8 bases and the J gene end by 7 bases; junction bases not matched to a gene: 12. The CDR3 region has the DNA TGTGCCAGCGGCCCCGGGACTAGCCTATTAAATGAGCAGTTCTTC. Translating gives CASGPGTSLLNEQFF.

This chain uses TRBV11-2 with TRBJ1-3; possible D gene TRBD1, 5 bases. Trimming pared 0 bases from V and 0 bases from J, leaving 9 bases between. Looked up from germline, CDR1 is SGHAT and CDR2 is FQNNGV. The CDR3 totals 16 residues. As DNA, the CDR3 is TGTGCCAGCAGCTTAGATCGAACAGGCTCTGGAAACACCATATATTTT. Its translation: CASSLDRTGSGNTIYF.

The chain recombines TRBV19 with TRBJ2-5; perhaps TRBD2 as D (5 bases). CDR3 length: 13 residues. The germline V gene has CDR1 LNHDA and CDR2 SQIVND (reference sequence). V gave up 5 bases and J gave up 3 bases, with 10 bases separating them. The CDR3 bases are TGTGCCAGTAGTTCTTCTAGCAAAGAGACCCAGTACTTC. Amino acids: CASSSSSKETQYF.

The rearrangement links TRBV11-2 to TRBJ2-1, with D possibly matching TRBD2 (5 bases). V gave up 0 bases and J gave up 6 bases, with 12 bases separating them. CDR1 is SGHAT and CDR2 is FQNNGV in the germline V gene. The CDR3 is made up of 15 amino acids. The CDR3 sequence: CASSLDGKRANEQFF. CDR3 in DNA: TGTGCCAGCAGCTTAGACGGGAAGCGAGCCAATGAGCAGTTCTTC.

V usage is TRBV18 and J usage is TRBJ1-1; D is ambiguous. The germline gives CDR1 KGHSH, CDR2 LQKENI. The CDR3 totals 13 residues. Trimming took 1 base from V and 7 from J, leaving 10 bases between them. The CDR3 sequence is CASSPLGLLEAFF. CDR3 DNA: TGTGCCAGCTCACCACTTGGGCTCCTTGAAGCTTTCTTT.

The chain joins TRBV3-1 (or the pseudogene TRBV3-2) to TRBJ1-1; 7 bases map to TRBD1. V gave up 2 bases and J gave up 10 bases; unmatched junction bases: 16. CDR1 and CDR2 from the germline V gene are LGHDT and YNNKEL (reference sequence). The CDR3 loop spans 16 amino acids. The DNA for the CDR3 is TGTGCCAGCAGCCAAAACCCCGGGACAGCGGTACTTCGAGCTTTCTTT. Translated: CASSQNPGTAVLRAFF.

The gene calls are TRBV7-8 and TRBJ1-1; TRBD1 might be the D (5 bases). CDR3 length equals 13 residues. Germline lookup yields CDR1 SGHVS and CDR2 FQNEAQ. V lost 3 bases, J lost 2 bases, and 7 bases lay in between. The CDR3 DNA sequence: TGTGCCAGCAGCTTCCGGACAAACACTGAAGCTTTCTTT. Protein: CASSFRTNTEAFF.

V gene TRBV5-1 combines with J gene TRBJ2-2, with 9 nucleotides matching TRBD2. The CDR3 is 17 amino acids. V shed 2 bases, J shed 0 bases, and the junction held 5 bases outside the gene matches. Germline lookup yields CDR1 SGHRS and CDR2 YFSETQ. The CDR3 DNA reads as TGCGCCAGCAGCTTTAGCGGGGGCCCGACGAACACCGGGGAGCTGTTTTTT. It codes for CASSFSGGPTNTGELFF.

V and J are TRBV6-5 and TRBJ1-1, with D perhaps TRBD1 (5 bases). CDR1 and CDR2 from the germline V gene are MNHEY and SVGAGI. Trimming shortened V by 6 bases and J by 3 bases, and 14 bases separated the two germline ends. The CDR3 covers 14 residues. CDR3: CASRAPGRDTEAFF. In DNA, the CDR3 is TGTGCCAGCAGGGCCCCAGGCAGGGACACTGAAGCTTTCTTT.

V usage is TRBV27 and J usage is TRBJ2-2; D is perhaps TRBD1 (5 bases). Trimming shortened V by 7 bases and J by 4 bases, and 16 bases separated the two germline ends. The CDR3 is 15 residues long. The V gene's germline CDR1 is MNHEY and CDR2 SMNVEV (reference sequence). In DNA form, the CDR3 reads TGTGCCAGCACTTTTACAGGTCGCGGCACCGGGGAGCTGTTTTTT. Protein sequence: CASTFTGRGTGELFF.

V is TRBV29-1 and J is TRBJ1-2; D is possibly TRBD1 (6 bases). Germline V gene data show CDR1 as SQVTM and CDR2 as ANQGSEA. The CDR3 length is 11 residues. The ends were cut back, 7 bases at V and 8 bases at J, with 14 bases in the middle. The CDR3 sequence is CSGRGAEGYTF. In DNA, the CDR3 is TGCAGCGGGCGGGGGGCTGAAGGCTACACCTTC.

The CDR3: CAISGLGVKREIAYEQYF. As DNA, the CDR3 is TGTGCCATCAGTGGGCTAGGGGTCAAGCGGGAGATCGCCTACGAGCAGTACTTC. This chain joins TRBV10-3 and TRBJ2-7; 8 bases are a match to TRBD2. CDR1 and CDR2 (germline): ENHRY, SYGVKD. This CDR3 region has 18 residues. The J segment lost 2 bases and the V segment lost 4 bases, leaving 16 bases of the junction unmatched.

The rearrangement uses TRBV7-2 and TRBJ2-1; 7 bases agree with TRBD2. The V gene's germline CDR1 is SGHTA and CDR2 FQGNSA. The junction had 7 bases not matched to a gene; V was cut back by 5 bases and J by 0 bases. This CDR3 region has 16 residues. The CDR3: CASSPRGVASYNEQFF. The CDR3, as DNA: TGTGCCAGCAGCCCCCGGGGGGTAGCCTCCTACAATGAGCAGTTCTTC.

J is TRBJ2-1 and V is TRBV6-2 or TRBV6-3; 7 bases are shared with TRBD1. The CDR3 consists of 14 residues. CDR1 and CDR2 from the germline V gene are MNHEY and SVGEGT. With 5 bases clipped from V and 7 bases from J, the junction kept 8 bases outside the gene matches. In nucleotides, the CDR3 is TGTGCCAGCAGTCCCAGGGGGACAAGAAATGAGCAGTTCTTC. Amino acids: CASSPRGTRNEQFF.

The gene calls are TRBV7-3 and TRBJ2-1; 13 bases map to TRBD2. Germline-derived CDR1 and CDR2 are SGHTA and FQGTGA. Trimming cost V 5 bases and J 5 bases; bases outside gene matches: 3. The CDR3 is 15 residues long. This CDR3 reads CASSRTSGGNNEQFF. In DNA form, the CDR3 reads TGTGCCAGCAGCCGGACTAGCGGGGGTAACAATGAGCAGTTCTTC.

This sequence joins TRBV6-6 and TRBJ1-2; D gene uncertain. CDR3 length equals 13 residues. Trimming stripped 6 bases from V and 2 bases from J, with 10 bases between. CDR1 is MNHNY and CDR2 is SVGAGI in the germline V gene (reference sequence). CDR3 in amino acids: CASRGGGNYGYTF. In nucleotides, the CDR3 is TGTGCCAGCAGGGGCGGCGGGAACTATGGCTACACCTTC.

The chain combines TRBV19 with TRBJ1-5, with 7 bases fitting TRBD1. V shed 4 bases and J 5 bases; nucleotides not matched to a gene: 8. Looked up from germline, CDR1 is LNHDA and CDR2 is SQIVND (reference sequence). This CDR3 spans 15 amino acids. In nucleotides, the CDR3 is TGTGCCAGTAGTACCCGGGACAGACCGTATCAGCCCCAGCATTTT. It translates to CASSTRDRPYQPQHF.